These T cell receptor beta chains were read from a single sample in a study of control samples from healthy donors and cancer patients. TCRdb keeps only in-frame clones here, not all; method: immunoSEQ multiplex PCR. The data contain approximately 130,000 clones, 89% of them singletons. What was sequenced was blood. The receptors stem from a man aged 50 or older in good health. CDR3s include the opening cysteine and the closing phenylalanine or tryptophan. D genes are given only for firm matches. The size of a clone is reported for some rows only, either as once, few or many, or as a class for expanded clones.

clone_size,j_call,v_call,d_call,cdr3_nt,cdr3_aa
-,TRBJ2-3,TRBV5-8,-,TGTGCCAGCAGCCGCTGGGGTGCGGGAAACACAGATACGCAGTATTTT,CASSRWGAGNTDTQYF
-,TRBJ2-3,TRBV2,TRBD2,TGTGCCAGCAGTGAAGCGCTCGGACTAGCGGGGGGCCCGTATACGCAGTATTTT,CASSEALGLAGGPYTQYF
-,TRBJ2-7,TRBV5-1,TRBD1,TGCGCCAGCAGGGGACAGGGGAACCACGAGCAGTACTTC,CASRGQGNHEQYF
medium-sized,TRBJ2-7,TRBV6-1,TRBD1,TGTGCCAGCAGTGATGGGACAGGGGACGAGCAGTACTTC,CASSDGTGDEQYF
-,TRBJ1-2,TRBV19,-,TGTGCCAGTAGTATGACCAGTGGCTACACCTTC,CASSMTSGYTF
-,TRBJ1-3,TRBV6-5,TRBD1,TGTGCCAGCAGATACAGGGGATTAAGCTCTGGAAACACCATATATTTT,CASRYRGLSSGNTIYF
-,TRBJ1-5,TRBV25-1,-,TGTGCCAGCAGTTTTGGCAATCAGCCCCAGCATTTT,CASSFGNQPQHF
-,TRBJ2-1,TRBV7-6,TRBD2,TGTGCCAGCAGCTTCTCTCGTAGCGGGGGACCTTACAATGAGCAGTTCTTC,CASSFSRSGGPYNEQFF
few,TRBJ1-2,TRBV5-6,TRBD1,TGTGCCAGCAGCTTCAAGGGGGAGGGGGCTGGCTACACCTTC,CASSFKGEGAGYTF
-,TRBJ2-2,TRBV6-2/TRBV6-3,-,TGTGCCAGCAGTTACTATAGCCCCGGGGAGCTGTTTTTT,CASSYYSPGELFF
-,TRBJ2-4,TRBV20-1,-,TGCAGTGCCGCCAGCGGAAACATTCAGTACTTC,CSAASGNIQYF
-,TRBJ2-3,TRBV3-1/TRBV3-2,-,TGTGCCAGCAGCCCTCGGGCGATCACAGATACGCAGTATTTT,CASSPRAITDTQYF
-,TRBJ1-2,TRBV7-2,-,TGTGCCAGCAGCTTAGGTGGGGGCTATGGCTACACCTTC,CASSLGGGYGYTF
-,TRBJ2-4,TRBV3-1/TRBV3-2,-,TGTGCCAGCAGTCCGACCTTAGCCAAAAACATTCAGTACTTC,CASSPTLAKNIQYF
-,TRBJ2-5,TRBV11-2,-,TGTGCCAGCAGCCGACAGGACCCGCGGTACCAAGAGACCCAGTACTTC,CASSRQDPRYQETQYF
-,TRBJ2-5,TRBV11-2,-,TGTGCCAGCAGCTTAGTCAGGGGTCTACAGACCCAGTACTTC,CASSLVRGLQTQYF
-,TRBJ1-2,TRBV12-5,-,TGTGCTAGTGGTCTAAACTATGGCTACACCTTC,CASGLNYGYTF
-,TRBJ2-1,TRBV6-5,TRBD2,TGTGCCAGCAGTTCAATTAGCGGGGCCTACAATGAGCAGTTCTTC,CASSSISGAYNEQFF
-,TRBJ2-7,TRBV30,-,TGTGCCTGGAGTGTAATGGCCCTGGGACGGGGTGTACGAGGGCAGTACTTC,CAWSVMALGRGVRGQYF
-,TRBJ1-2,TRBV10-2,-,TGCGCCAGCAGTGAGTCTGGGCGGGGCTACACCTTC,CASSESGRGYTF
-,TRBJ1-1,TRBV5-8,-,TGTGCCAGCAGCCAGAACAGGGATAATGAAGCTTTCTTT,CASSQNRDNEAFF
-,TRBJ2-7,TRBV2,-,TGTGCCAGCAGGCAGGGGCACTCCTACGAGCAGTACTTC,CASRQGHSYEQYF
-,TRBJ2-1,TRBV7-2,-,TGTGCCAGCAGGCGGGGCCCCGATTCCTACAATGAGCAGTTCTTC,CASRRGPDSYNEQFF
-,TRBJ2-7,TRBV4-1,-,TGCGCCAGCAGCTACTTGCTGACCGGATTAAGCTCCTACGAGCAGTACTTC,CASSYLLTGLSSYEQYF
-,TRBJ2-7,TRBV29-1,TRBD1,TGCAGCTTCAGGACAGGGCCGCCAGAATCCTACGAGCAGTACTTC,CSFRTGPPESYEQYF
-,TRBJ1-2,TRBV7-2,-,TGTGCCAGCAGCGCACAACCTCGAGCAAGTAACTATGGCTACACCTTC,CASSAQPRASNYGYTF
-,TRBJ2-6,TRBV19,-,TGTGCCAGTAGTTCGGACTTAGGGGCCAACGTCCTGACTTTC,CASSSDLGANVLTF
-,TRBJ1-2,TRBV9,TRBD1,TGTGCCAGCAGCCCCGGGACAGGGGGCGGCTACACCTTC,CASSPGTGGGYTF
-,TRBJ2-2,TRBV7-2,TRBD1,TGTGCCAGCAGCTCGACAGGGCCCGGGGAGCTGTTTTTT,CASSSTGPGELFF
-,TRBJ2-6,TRBV5-1,-,TGCGCCAGCAGTCAACCAGGGTCTGGGGCCAACGTCCTGACTTTC,CASSQPGSGANVLTF